Below are 9 T cell receptor beta chains sequenced from a single sample in a study of T-cell memory formation after mild COVID-19. Each CDR3 protein gets one entry after TCRdb re-called the 5' RACE reads with MiXCR. The profile shows under 300,000 distinct CDR3 sequences, approximately 8.4% of them singletons. The sequencing sample was made of PBMCs or a T cell subset sorted from them (not recorded which). These receptors all stem from a man younger than 35 who had mild COVID-19 (a few samples of this study predate the infection). Cell type and time point are not known.

The rearrangement uses TRBV5-1 and TRBJ2-3; D not resolved. The CDR3 runs to 15 residues. V lost 0 bases and J lost 2, with 10 bases in between. Germline V gene lookup returns CDR1 SGHRS and CDR2 YFSETQ. CDR3 protein: CASSLEDTVTDTQYF. The CDR3 DNA sequence: TGCGCCAGCAGCTTGGAAGACACAGTCACAGATACGCAGTATTTT. Filled out from reference TRBV5-1 and TRBJ2-3, the complete variable domain reads KAGVTQTPRYLIKTRGQQVTLSCSPISGHRSVSWYQQTPGQGLQFLFEYFSETQRNKGNFPGRFSGRQFSNSRSEMNVSTLELGDSALYLCASSLEDTVTDTQYFGPGTRLTVL.

The DNA for the CDR3 is TGTGCCATCAGTGAGTTTGCTAGCGGGGGTAACTACAATGAGCAGTTCTTC. This translates into CAISEFASGGNYNEQFF. The V gene is TRBV10-3, the J gene TRBJ2-1; 10 positions agree with TRBD2. The germline V gene has CDR1 ENHRY and CDR2 SYGVKD. With 1 base clipped from V and 3 bases from J, the junction kept 6 bases outside the gene matches. The CDR3 runs 17 residues.

This chain links TRBV20-1 with TRBJ2-3; possible D gene TRBD2, 7 bases. The CDR3 has 14 residues. Trimming cost V 1 base and J 7 bases, with 15 bases left between them. From germline, CDR1 is DFQATT and CDR2 SNEGSKA (reference sequence). CDR3 nucleotides: TGCAGTGCTAGAGCGGGGGGCCCCTCTTATACGCAGTATTTT. It codes for CSARAGGPSYTQYF.

Only a few counts were recorded for this clonotype. This chain uses TRBV3-1 with TRBJ2-7; tentatively, D is TRBD1 or TRBD2 (5 bases each). The CDR3 is 11 residues long. With 2 bases removed from V and 8 bases from J, the gap between germline ends came to 7 bases. In germline, CDR1 is LGHDT, CDR2 YNNKEL (reference sequence). The DNA for the CDR3 is TGTGCCAGCAGCCAATGGGGGAAGCAGTACTTC. Translated: CASSQWGKQYF.

This clonotype showed up just a few times. V gene TRBV6-5 combines with J gene TRBJ1-2, with a tentative D call TRBD1 (5 bases). The V and J ends lost 7 bases and 8 bases respectively, with 20 bases between them. This CDR3 is 14 amino acids long. Germline CDR1 and CDR2: MNHEY and SVGAGI. CDR3 nucleotides: TGTGCCAGCACTCGGGGGGTCTTCCCCCGGGGCTACACCTTC. Translation gives CASTRGVFPRGYTF.

This clonotype occurred many times. V usage is TRBV7-2 and J usage is TRBJ2-2, with 10 nucleotides matching TRBD2. CDR3 length: 18 residues. Germline V gene data show CDR1 as SGHTA and CDR2 as FQGNSA. V was pared by 5 bases and J by 1 base, with 10 bases of the junction left unmatched. CDR3 loop: CASSDSGGHVMNTGELFF. The DNA for the CDR3 is TGTGCCAGCAGCGATAGCGGGGGGCACGTCATGAACACCGGGGAGCTGTTTTTT.

J is TRBJ2-3 and V is TRBV7-2; 9 bases fit TRBD2. Looked up from germline, CDR1 is SGHTA and CDR2 is FQGNSA. The CDR3 is made up of 17 amino acids. With V trimmed by 4 bases and J by 3 bases, 11 bases remained unmatched. The CDR3 DNA reads TGTGCCAGCAGCTGGAAGCGGGGGGCTGGTGGAACAGATACGCAGTATTTT. Translated, it gives CASSWKRGAGGTDTQYF.

This clonotype showed up many times. The junction does not match germline at one end; this may be a read error. V and J are TRBV5-1 and TRBJ1-2; D not resolved. This CDR3 comprises 12 residues. Germline assignment: CDR1 SGHRS and CDR2 YFSETQ. CDR3 in DNA: TGTGCCAGCAGCCTTGTTGGCTATGGCTACACCTTC. Its protein is CASSLVGYGYTF.

This clonotype appeared many times. The chain uses TRBV5-1 and TRBJ2-7, with D possibly TRBD1 on 6 matching bases. The CDR3 has 15 amino acids. The germline V and J ends were trimmed by 0 bases and 1 base, with 11 bases remaining between them. The germline CDR1 and CDR2 sequences are SGHRS and YFSETQ. CDR3 in amino acids: CASSLAEQGSYEQYF. For the CDR3, the DNA is TGCGCCAGCAGCTTGGCCGAACAGGGTTCCTACGAGCAGTACTTC.